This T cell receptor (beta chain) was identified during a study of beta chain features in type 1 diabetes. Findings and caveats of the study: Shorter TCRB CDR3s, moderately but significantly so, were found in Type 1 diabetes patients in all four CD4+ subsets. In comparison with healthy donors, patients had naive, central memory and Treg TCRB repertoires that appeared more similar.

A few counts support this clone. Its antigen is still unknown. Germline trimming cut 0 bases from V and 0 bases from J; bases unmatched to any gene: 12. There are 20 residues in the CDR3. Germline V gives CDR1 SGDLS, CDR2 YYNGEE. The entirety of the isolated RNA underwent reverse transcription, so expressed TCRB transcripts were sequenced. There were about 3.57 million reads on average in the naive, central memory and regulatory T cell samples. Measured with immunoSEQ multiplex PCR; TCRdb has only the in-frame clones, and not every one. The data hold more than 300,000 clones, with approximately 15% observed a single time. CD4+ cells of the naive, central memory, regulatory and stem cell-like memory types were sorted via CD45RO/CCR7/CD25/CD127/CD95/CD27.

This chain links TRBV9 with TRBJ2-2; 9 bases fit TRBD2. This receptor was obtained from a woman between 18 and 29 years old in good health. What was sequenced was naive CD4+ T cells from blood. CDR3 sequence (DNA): TGTGCCAGCAGCGTAGCACTAGCGGGTCCTATATTCGCGAACACCGGGGAGCTGTTTTTT. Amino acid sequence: CASSVALAGPIFANTGELFF.